These 18 T cell receptor beta chains came from one sample sequenced in a study of blood T cells in healthy people across ages. Together with a sample-barcoded 5' primer, a J-beta primer mix was included in a second PCR lasting roughly 6 to 12 cycles. TCRdb redid the calling of the 5' RACE reads with MiXCR, one entry per CDR3 protein. The sample records about 510,000 distinct CDR3 sequences, about a quarter being singletons. Another study also made use of these data, one on T cells of mothers and their children.

The sample comprised blood. All receptors come from a boy under 10 years old in good health.

This clonotype has just a few counts. This chain connects TRBV20-1 to TRBJ2-1, with a weak D call TRBD1 (7 bases). Gene TRBJ2-7 matches the end of the DNA better, so the J call may be wrong. Germline V lookup: CDR1 DFQATT, CDR2 SNEGSKA (reference sequence). This CDR3 is 15 amino acids long. The CDR3 bases are TGCAGTGCTAGAGATCCGGACAGGCCGCGGGGCGAGCAGTACTTC. This translates into CSARDPDRPRGEQYF.

This chain joins TRBV20-1 and TRBJ2-1; 10 nucleotides line up with TRBD2. Germline-derived CDR1 and CDR2 are DFQATT and SNEGSKA (reference sequence). This CDR3 is 13 amino acids long. V lost 7 bases to trimming and J lost 2 bases; unmatched junction nucleotides: 2. CDR3 nucleotides: TGCAGTGGGGGACTAGCGACCTACAATGAGCAGTTCTTC. Its protein is CSGGLATYNEQFF.

The V gene is TRBV6-2 or TRBV6-3, the J gene TRBJ2-5; TRBD1 matches 7 bases. The J call could be wrong; TRBJ2-7 is a better fit for the DNA end. This CDR3 spans 17 amino acids. Looked up from germline, CDR1 is MNHEY and CDR2 is SVGEGT. CDR3 bases: TGTGCCAGCAGTTCTGACAGGGCCGTTTCCATCCTGGACGAGCAGTACTTC. Its translation is CASSSDRAVSILDEQYF.

The sample holds a few counts of this clonotype. The gene calls are TRBV5-6 and TRBJ1-6; possible D gene TRBD1, 5 bases. Germline V gives CDR1 SGHDT, CDR2 YYEEEE. The CDR3 is 22 residues long. V lost 3 bases, J lost 0 bases, and 28 bases lay in between. In DNA form, the CDR3 reads TGTGCCAGCAGCTCCGGCAAGGGGCAGCGAGCTAACTTCAGCTCCTATAATTCACCCCTCCACTTT. Translation gives CASSSGKGQRANFSSYNSPLHF.

The chain's CDR3 is CASSLTPRETQYF. The CDR3 DNA reads as TGTGCCAGCAGCTTAACACCTCGAGAGACCCAGTACTTC. V usage is TRBV7-8 and J usage is TRBJ2-5; D call uncertain. Trimming removed 2 bases from V and 4 bases from J, with 8 bases in between. CDR1 is SGHVS, CDR2 FQNEAQ, per germline. The CDR3 is 13 residues long.

About this clonotype itself: Without the conserved terminal phenylalanine or tryptophan, this CDR3 likely stems from a read error. The limits of the CDR3 on the DNA are not certain, so only TCRdb's listed CDR3 is given. This chain joins TRBV20-1 and TRBJ1-4; the table's D call, TRBD1, was not checked against the DNA. The CDR3 spans 10 amino acids, including both terminal residues. The germline gives CDR1 DFQATT, CDR2 SNEGSKA (reference sequence). The CDR3 sequence is CSARVIQAQR.

Only a few counts were recorded for this clonotype. The rearrangement uses TRBV28 and TRBJ2-5; 7 nucleotides align to TRBD1. V lost 6 bases to trimming and J lost 4 bases; unmatched junction nucleotides: 20. The CDR3 totals 18 residues. Germline V gene lookup returns CDR1 MDHEN and CDR2 SYDVKM. The CDR3 sequence is CASSIPGQSIRGLETQYF. The CDR3 coding sequence is TGTGCCAGCAGCATTCCGGGACAGTCAATTAGGGGTTTAGAGACCCAGTACTTC.

The V call is TRBV4-1, the J call TRBJ2-2; no firm D call. The V gene lost 4 bases and the J gene lost 6 bases, with 9 bases spanning the gap. The CDR3 has 13 residues. Germline loops: CDR1 MGHRA, CDR2 YSYEKL. CDR3: CASSPRIPGELFF. CDR3 in DNA: TGCGCCAGCAGCCCCCGTATTCCCGGGGAGCTGTTTTTT.

This chain joins TRBV12-3 or TRBV12-4 and TRBJ2-7; 10 bases are a match to TRBD2. The CDR3 extends over 13 amino acids. V lost 5 bases and J lost 7; bases outside the gene matches: 5. The CDR3 DNA reads as TGTGCCAGCAGTCCCCCACTAGCGGGAGAGCAGTACTTC. This codes for CASSPPLAGEQYF.

This clonotype was detected a few times. The chain couples TRBV10-3 to TRBJ2-3, with 8 bases identical to TRBD1. The germline V gene has CDR1 ENHRY and CDR2 SYGVKD. Trimming took 7 bases from V and 3 from J; bases not matched to a gene: 9. CDR3 length equals 15 residues. This chain's CDR3 is CAITPHRGETDTQYF. DNA for the CDR3: TGTGCCATCACCCCTCACAGGGGGGAGACAGATACGCAGTATTTT.

This chain uses TRBV3-1 with TRBJ1-1; possible D gene TRBD1, 5 bases. This CDR3 has 14 amino acids. V was shortened by 3 bases and J by 4 bases, with 12 bases between the two germline ends. CDR1 and CDR2 (germline): LGHDT, YNNKEL (reference sequence). The CDR3 region is CASSHWGRVTEAFF. Written as DNA, the CDR3 is TGTGCCAGCAGCCATTGGGGGAGGGTCACTGAAGCTTTCTTT.

This clonotype was recorded only once. The chain couples TRBV20-1 to TRBJ1-6; D not resolved. The length of the CDR3 is 13 residues. V lost 1 base, J lost 7 bases, and 8 bases lay in between. The germline gives CDR1 DFQATT, CDR2 SNEGSKA (reference sequence). The CDR3 region has the DNA TGCAGTGCTAGAGGGCAAGGCAATTCACCCCTCCACTTT. Translating it yields CSARGQGNSPLHF.

The gene calls are TRBV6-5 and TRBJ1-5; 12 nucleotides line up with TRBD1. The V gene end was trimmed by 6 bases and the J gene end by 6 bases; junction bases not matched to a gene: 6. Per the germline V gene, CDR1 is MNHEY and CDR2 is SVGAGI. CDR3 length equals 15 residues. The CDR3 DNA reads as TGTGCCAGCAGCCGGGGACAGGGGGCGGTTCAGCCCCAGCATTTT. Protein product: CASSRGQGAVQPQHF.

The chain is built from TRBV5-1 and TRBJ1-2; possibly TRBD1 for D (6 bases). Germline V CDR1 and CDR2: SGHRS, YFSETQ. Trimming cost V 2 bases and J 8 bases, with 13 bases left between them. The CDR3 extends over 13 amino acids. CDR3 protein: CASSLGQQGGYTF. The CDR3 DNA reads as TGCGCCAGCAGCTTAGGTCAACAGGGAGGCTACACCTTC.

With respect to this clonotype: The junction shows a germline mismatch at one end, possibly a read error. This chain connects TRBV28 to TRBJ1-2, with D perhaps TRBD1 (5 bases). Germline-derived CDR1 and CDR2 are MDHEN and SYDVKM. CDR3 length: 16 amino acids. The CDR3 is CASSPIQGDENYGYTF. CDR3 bases: TGTGCCAGCAGTCCCATCCAAGGGGACGAAAACTACGGCTACACCTTC.

This clonotype was observed once. This chain connects TRBV9 to TRBJ2-3; D perhaps matches TRBD2 (5 bases). V was pared by 0 bases and J by 6 bases, with 14 bases between. The CDR3 extends over 15 amino acids. Per germline, CDR1 SGDLS and CDR2 YYNGEE. In DNA, the CDR3 is TGTGCCAGCAGCGTAGAAACCCCTAGCAGGGATACGCAGTATTTT. Translating it yields CASSVETPSRDTQYF.

The chain couples TRBV27 to TRBJ1-2, with D maybe TRBD1 (5 bases). The CDR3 length is 13 residues. Trimming left V 3 bases short and J 7 bases short, with 12 bases between. Germline V lookup: CDR1 MNHEY, CDR2 SMNVEV (reference sequence). CDR3 loop: CASSFWQGSGYTF. CDR3 bases: TGTGCCAGCAGTTTCTGGCAGGGTAGTGGCTACACCTTC.

CDR3 region: CSVAGGQTGELFF. CDR3 nucleotide sequence: TGCAGCGTAGCGGGAGGTCAAACCGGGGAGCTGTTTTTT. The chain couples TRBV20-1 to TRBJ2-2; 10 bases fit TRBD2. Germline CDR1 is DFQATT and CDR2 is SNEGSKA (reference sequence). The CDR3 covers 13 residues.